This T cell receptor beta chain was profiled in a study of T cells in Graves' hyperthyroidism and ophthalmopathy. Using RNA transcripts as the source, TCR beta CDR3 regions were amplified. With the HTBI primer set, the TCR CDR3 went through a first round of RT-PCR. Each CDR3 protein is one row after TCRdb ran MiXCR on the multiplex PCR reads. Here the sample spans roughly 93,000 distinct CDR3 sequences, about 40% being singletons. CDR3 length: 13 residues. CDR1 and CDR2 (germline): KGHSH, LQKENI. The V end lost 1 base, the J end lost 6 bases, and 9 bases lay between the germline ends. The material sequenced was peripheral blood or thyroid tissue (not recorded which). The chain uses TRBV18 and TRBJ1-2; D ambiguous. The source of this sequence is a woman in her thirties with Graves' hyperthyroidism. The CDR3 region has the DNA TGTGCCAGCTCACCACTATTCAGGCATGGCTACACCTTC. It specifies CASSPLFRHGYTF.